The rows below give T cell receptor beta chains drawn from one sample of a study of blood T cell repertoires in COVID-19. Sequencing was performed with immunoSEQ multiplex PCR; in TCRdb, only in-frame clones are kept and a portion is missing. The data contain roughly 100,000 clones, roughly nine tenths of them singletons. Sequencing was done on a sample of peripheral blood. All receptors come from a human donor in a cohort sampled during active COVID-19. Both conserved end residues are part of each CDR3. The order of the fields is V gene, D gene, J gene, CDR3 DNA, CDR3 protein. The D gene is left open where the match is weak.

TRBV9	TRBD2	TRBJ2-2	TGTGCCAGCAGCGTAATAACGGGGGGGCACGAGACCGGGGAGCTGTTTTTT	CASSVITGGHETGELFF
TRBV5-1	TRBD1	TRBJ1-2	TGCGCCAGCAGCTTGACGGTATCGACAGGGTATGGTGGCTACACCTTC	CASSLTVSTGYGGYTF
TRBV2	TRBD1	TRBJ2-7	TGTGCCAGCAGGGAAGGACAGGGGAATTCCTACGAGCAGTACTTC	CASREGQGNSYEQYF
TRBV30	.	TRBJ1-2	TGTGCCTGGAGCATGCTTCGCAGGGTTAACTATGGCTACACCTTC	CAWSMLRRVNYGYTF
TRBV24-1	TRBD2	TRBJ2-3	TGTGCCACCAGTGATCGTAGCGGGGGGACCACGGATACGCAGTATTTT	CATSDRSGGTTDTQYF
TRBV5-5	TRBD1	TRBJ1-2	TGTGCCAGCAGCTCCCCGGGACAGGGGTCGATCTCGTATGGCTACACCTTC	CASSSPGQGSISYGYTF
TRBV28	TRBD2	TRBJ2-7	TGTGCCAGCAGTTTTTGGGGGACTAGCGGTTACGAGCAGTACTTC	CASSFWGTSGYEQYF
TRBV7-6	TRBD1	TRBJ2-1	TGTGCCAGCAGCCACGGAATGACAGGGAAGATGGACAATGAGCAGTTCTTC	CASSHGMTGKMDNEQFF
TRBV4-1	.	TRBJ1-5	TGCGCCAGCAGCCAAGTTCCCACAGCGCCCCAGCATTTT	CASSQVPTAPQHF
TRBV5-8	.	TRBJ2-3	TGTGCCAGCAGCTTGGAGGGGGGGCGCGGAGATACGCAGTATTTT	CASSLEGGRGDTQYF
TRBV6-5	TRBD1	TRBJ1-2	TGTGCCAGCAGACGACAGGGATATGGCTACACCTTC	CASRRQGYGYTF
TRBV12-3/TRBV12-4	.	TRBJ2-3	TGTGCCAGCAGGCACAGTAGCACAGATACGCAGTATTTT	CASRHSSTDTQYF